Below, 25 T cell receptor beta chains from the same sample are listed, as sequenced in a study of shared clonotypes between healthy human individuals. Generated by immunoSEQ multiplex PCR, the TCRdb table keeps only in-frame clones and is missing some. The sample contains approximately 1,000,000 clones, about 84% of which appear only once. The sample was memory CD4+ T cells from PBMCs. Subset specified: CD45RA-negative fraction. The receptors were gathered from a man between 18 and 29 years old in good health. Some clones in this sample may be carry-over from other donors' samples.

The chain is built from TRBV30 and TRBJ2-1; D ambiguous. This CDR3 region has 14 residues. The ends were cut back, 0 bases at V and 3 bases at J, with 9 bases in the middle. Germline V CDR1 and CDR2: GTSNPN, SVGIG (reference sequence). CDR3 sequence (DNA): TGTGCCTGGAGTGTACTGGGGTACTACAATGAGCAGTTCTTC. Amino acids: CAWSVLGYYNEQFF.

This clone was counted a few times. This rearrangement joins TRBV5-6 to TRBJ1-5, with TRBD1 matching 8 bases. V dropped 4 bases and J dropped 4; count of bases not matched to a gene: 4. Looked up from germline, CDR1 is SGHDT and CDR2 is YYEEEE. The CDR3 contains 14 residues. The CDR3 loop reads CASSDTGGNQPQHF. In DNA form, the CDR3 reads TGTGCCAGCAGCGATACAGGGGGGAATCAGCCCCAGCATTTT.

This clone was picked up one time. V usage is TRBV29-1 and J usage is TRBJ2-2, with TRBD2 matching over 10 bases. Per germline, CDR1 SQVTM and CDR2 ANQGSEA. The V and J ends lost 5 bases and 5 bases, in that order; junction bases with no gene match: 5. The CDR3 consists of 14 residues. This CDR3 is CSVRLSGGTGELFF. CDR3 in DNA: TGCAGCGTTCGTCTTAGCGGGGGGACCGGGGAGCTGTTTTTT.

This clone was seen a few times. Other nucleotide sequences in the sample specify the same CDR3. This chain links TRBV4-1 with TRBJ1-2; possible D gene TRBD1, 6 bases. CDR1 and CDR2 from the germline V gene are MGHRA and YSYEKL. Deletions cut 3 bases from V and 1 base from J, with 15 bases between. This CDR3 spans 16 amino acids. The CDR3 DNA follows: TGCGCCAGCAGCCACGAAAGGGGGGGGGATAACTATGGCTACACCTTC. Translated: CASSHERGGDNYGYTF.

The chain combines TRBV6-6 with TRBJ2-7, with D tentatively TRBD2 (6 bases). This CDR3 spans 11 amino acids. From germline, CDR1 is MNHNY and CDR2 SVGAGI (reference sequence). The CDR3, as DNA: TGTAAAGGGGACTTCTCCTACGAGCAGTACTTC. This translates into CKGDFSYEQYF.

This clone occurred a few times. This CDR3 reads CASRWPEGLINTGELFF. CDR3 in DNA: TGTGCCAGTAGGTGGCCTGAGGGCCTAATTAACACCGGGGAGCTGTTTTTT. The chain employs TRBV19 and TRBJ2-2; D is perhaps TRBD2 (5 bases). This CDR3 comprises 17 residues. Germline CDR1 LNHDA, CDR2 SQIVND (reference sequence). Trimming removed 6 bases at V and 2 bases at J, with 19 bases between.

The genes are TRBV2 and TRBJ2-4, with D perhaps TRBD1 (6 bases). CDR3 length equals 12 residues. Germline CDR1 SNHLY, CDR2 FYNNEI. V was clipped by 1 base and J by 14 bases, with 12 bases between them. The CDR3, as DNA: TGTGCCAGCAGTGAAGGATTGGCAGGGGAGTACTTC. It encodes CASSEGLAGEYF.

The chain carries TRBV28 and TRBJ2-5; D may correspond to TRBD1 or TRBD2 (5 bases each). The CDR3 is made up of 12 amino acids. Germline-derived CDR1 and CDR2 are MDHEN and SYDVKM. With 3 bases removed from V and 4 bases from J, the gap between germline ends came to 6 bases. This chain's CDR3 is CASSFGAETQYF. Here the CDR3 DNA reads TGTGCCAGCAGTTTCGGGGCAGAGACCCAGTACTTC.

The rearrangement links TRBV5-6 to TRBJ2-5, with TRBD2 identical over 12 bases. The CDR3 sequence is 15 residues long. The V gene end was trimmed by 0 bases and the J gene end by 4 bases; junction bases not matched to a gene: 1. Germline lookup yields CDR1 SGHDT and CDR2 YYEEEE. CDR3 nucleotides: TGTGCCAGCAGCTTGGGACTAGCGGGAGTAGAGACCCAGTACTTC. The encoded protein is CASSLGLAGVETQYF.

The rearrangement links TRBV5-4 to TRBJ2-7; D assignment may be TRBD1 or TRBD2 (5 bases each). Trimming took 1 base from V and 0 from J, leaving 11 bases between them. Germline V gene sequence: CDR1 SGHNT, CDR2 YYREEE (reference sequence). The CDR3 sequence is 15 residues long. For the CDR3, the DNA is TGTGCCAGCAGCTTGCGGGGCGGGCTCTCCTACGAGCAGTACTTC. Its translation: CASSLRGGLSYEQYF.

The DNA of the CDR3 is TGCGCCAGCAGCTTCTTTCTAGCGGGACCGACCGGGGAGCTGTTTTTT. This sequence encodes CASSFFLAGPTGELFF. This chain joins TRBV5-1 and TRBJ2-2; TRBD2 matches 9 bases. With V trimmed by 2 bases and J by 5 bases, 7 bases remained unmatched. Germline CDR1 SGHRS, CDR2 YFSETQ. The CDR3 totals 16 residues.

This chain's CDR3 is CASSQIGPNEKLFF. CDR3 in DNA: TGTGCCAGTAGTCAAATCGGGCCTAATGAAAAACTGTTTTTT. The rearrangement uses TRBV19 and TRBJ1-4; D unclear. V lost 5 bases and J 3 bases, leaving 10 bases between the germline ends. Germline V lookup: CDR1 LNHDA, CDR2 SQIVND (reference sequence). CDR3 length: 14 residues.

V gene TRBV11-3 combines with J gene TRBJ2-1, with 10 bases that match TRBD2. Trimming at V came to 4 bases and at J to 4 bases, leaving 4 bases not matched to a gene. CDR3 length: 15 amino acids. Germline CDR1 SGHNT, CDR2 YENEEA. The CDR3 protein is CASSSGLAAYNEQFF. DNA for the CDR3: TGTGCCAGCAGCTCCGGACTAGCGGCTTACAATGAGCAGTTCTTC.

There are a few counts of this clone. V and J are TRBV6-1 and TRBJ1-2; D is uncertain. This CDR3 has 12 residues. The germline CDR1 and CDR2 sequences are MNHNS and SASEGT. Trimming removed 2 bases at V and 8 bases at J, with 9 bases between. CDR3 DNA sequence: TGTGCCAGCAGTGAACCCCCGGGAGGCTACACCTTC. This translates into CASSEPPGGYTF.

As DNA, the CDR3 is TGTGCCAGCAGTGGGTGGGGGGTATCCTACGAGCAGTACTTC. It encodes CASSGWGVSYEQYF. The chain links TRBV6-1 to TRBJ2-7; perhaps TRBD2 as D (6 bases). The CDR3 has 14 residues. Trimming pared 4 bases from V and 1 base from J, leaving 11 bases between. Germline V gene sequence: CDR1 MNHNS, CDR2 SASEGT.

This CDR3 is CASSLFEGAVDTQYF. Here the CDR3 DNA reads TGCGCCAGCAGCTTATTTGAGGGGGCGGTGGATACGCAGTATTTT. This rearrangement joins TRBV5-1 to TRBJ2-3; 7 bases are a match to TRBD1. Germline values: CDR1 SGHRS, CDR2 YFSETQ. V lost 2 bases and J lost 6; bases outside the gene matches: 9. CDR3 length equals 15 residues.

This chain links TRBV10-3 with TRBJ2-7; 8 positions agree with TRBD1. This CDR3 region has 14 residues. The V gene's germline CDR1 is ENHRY and CDR2 SYGVKD. Trimming took 4 bases from V and 4 from J; bases not matched to a gene: 6. This CDR3 reads CAISGSTGAYEQYF. CDR3 coding DNA: TGTGCCATCAGTGGATCGACAGGGGCTTACGAGCAGTACTTC.

J is TRBJ2-3 and V is TRBV2; D could derive from TRBD1 or TRBD2 (6 bases each). Germline V gene data show CDR1 as SNHLY and CDR2 as FYNNEI. V was trimmed by 8 bases and J by 5 bases, leaving 20 bases between them. This CDR3 spans 15 amino acids. CDR3 amino acids: CASPRWEQGGDTQYF. The CDR3 nucleotides read TGTGCCAGCCCGAGATGGGAACAGGGAGGAGATACGCAGTATTTT.

The chain couples TRBV2 to TRBJ2-1, with D uncertain. The V end lost 6 bases, the J end lost 8 bases, and 11 bases lay between the germline ends. The germline V gene encodes CDR1 SNHLY and CDR2 FYNNEI. The CDR3 consists of 12 residues. The CDR3 region is CASSPQRDEQFF. The DNA for the CDR3 is TGTGCCAGCAGCCCCCAACGGGATGAGCAGTTCTTC. The full variable domain, its missing parts supplied by reference TRBV2 and TRBJ2-1, is EPEVTQTPSHQVTQMGQEVILRCVPISNHLYFYWYRQILGQKVEFLVSFYNNEISEKSEIFDDQFSVERPDGSNFTLKIRSTKLEDSAMYFCASSPQRDEQFFGPGTRLTVL.

This chain uses TRBV15 with TRBJ2-3, with 8 bases aligning to TRBD2. The V gene end was trimmed by 7 bases and the J gene end by 3 bases; junction bases not matched to a gene: 3. CDR1 is LNHNV and CDR2 is YYDKDF in the germline V gene (reference sequence). The CDR3 extends over 13 amino acids. The CDR3 coding sequence is TGTGCCACCACCCGCGGGAGGACAGATACGCAGTATTTT. This codes for CATTRGRTDTQYF.

This clone was detected only a few times. The same CDR3 is also encoded by other DNA sequences in this sample. This sequence joins TRBV28 and TRBJ1-2, with TRBD1 matching 7 bases. Germline V gene lookup returns CDR1 MDHEN and CDR2 SYDVKM. The CDR3 runs 13 residues. Unmatched junction bases numbered 3, after V lost 6 bases and J lost 2 bases. The CDR3 here is CASSGTANYGYTF. The CDR3 nucleotides are TGTGCCAGCAGCGGGACAGCAAACTATGGCTACACCTTC.

DNA of the CDR3: TGTGCCAGCAGCTTCCGGAGCCCAGGCCTGGGCTACACCTTC. Amino acid sequence: CASSFRSPGLGYTF. This rearrangement joins TRBV13 to TRBJ1-2; no reliable D call. The CDR3 has 14 amino acids. The V and J ends lost 3 bases and 8 bases respectively, with 16 bases between them. From germline, CDR1 is PRHDT and CDR2 FYEKMQ (reference sequence).

This clone was counted ten times or more. This chain uses TRBV2 with TRBJ2-1; TRBD2 matches 9 bases. Germline V CDR1 and CDR2: SNHLY, FYNNEI. Losses at the gene ends were 5 bases for V and 6 bases for J; bases not matched to a gene: 11. This CDR3 contains 16 residues. CDR3 DNA: TGTGCCAGCAGTTGGGCTAGCGGGACCGAGTTCAATGAGCAGTTCTTC. Encoded protein: CASSWASGTEFNEQFF. Variable domain in full (rest from reference TRBV2 and TRBJ2-1): EPEVTQTPSHQVTQMGQEVILRCVPISNHLYFYWYRQILGQKVEFLVSFYNNEISEKSEIFDDQFSVERPDGSNFTLKIRSTKLEDSAMYFCASSWASGTEFNEQFFGPGTRLTVL.

The rearrangement links TRBV28 to TRBJ1-5; 12 nucleotides agree with TRBD1. The CDR3 is made up of 16 amino acids. Germline V gene lookup returns CDR1 MDHEN and CDR2 SYDVKM. With 6 bases clipped from V and 6 bases from J, the junction kept 9 bases outside the gene matches. DNA for the CDR3: TGTGCCAGCAGACGCCGGGACAGGGGGCGCGCTCAGCCCCAGCATTTT. It codes for CASRRRDRGRAQPQHF.

This clone appeared a few times. CDR3 nucleotide sequence: TGTGCCAGCAGTACAGGGGAGGGCGGCTACACCTTC. It is translated as CASSTGEGGYTF. V usage is TRBV2 and J usage is TRBJ1-2, with 7 bases aligning to TRBD1. The V and J ends lost 5 bases and 8 bases, in that order; junction bases with no gene match: 5. Germline V gene sequence: CDR1 SNHLY, CDR2 FYNNEI. This CDR3 has 12 amino acids.